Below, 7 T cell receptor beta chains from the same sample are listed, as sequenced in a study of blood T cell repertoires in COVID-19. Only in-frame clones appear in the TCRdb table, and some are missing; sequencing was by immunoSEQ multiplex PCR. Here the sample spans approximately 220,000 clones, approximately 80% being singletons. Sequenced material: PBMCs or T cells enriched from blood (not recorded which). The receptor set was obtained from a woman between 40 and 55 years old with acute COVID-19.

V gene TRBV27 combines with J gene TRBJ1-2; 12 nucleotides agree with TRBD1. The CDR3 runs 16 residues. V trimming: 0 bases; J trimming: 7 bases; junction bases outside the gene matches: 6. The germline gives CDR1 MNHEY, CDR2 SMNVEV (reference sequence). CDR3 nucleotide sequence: TGTGCCAGCAGTTTATCGCTTCCGGGACAGGGGGCTGGCTACACCTTC. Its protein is CASSLSLPGQGAGYTF.

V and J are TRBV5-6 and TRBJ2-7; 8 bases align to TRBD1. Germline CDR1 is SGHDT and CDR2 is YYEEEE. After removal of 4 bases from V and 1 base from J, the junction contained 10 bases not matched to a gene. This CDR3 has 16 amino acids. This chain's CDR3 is CASSTPRGLESYEQYF. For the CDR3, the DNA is TGTGCCAGCAGCACGCCCAGGGGGCTAGAGTCCTACGAGCAGTACTTC.

CDR3 in DNA: TGTGCCAGTAGTATAGACCGACGACTGGAGGTCGATTATAATGAAAAACTGTTTTTT. As protein: CASSIDRRLEVDYNEKLFF. The rearrangement uses TRBV19 and TRBJ1-4; D ambiguous. There are 19 residues in the CDR3. CDR1 is LNHDA, CDR2 SQIVND, per germline (reference sequence). The V gene lost 0 bases and the J gene lost 4 bases, with 21 bases spanning the gap.

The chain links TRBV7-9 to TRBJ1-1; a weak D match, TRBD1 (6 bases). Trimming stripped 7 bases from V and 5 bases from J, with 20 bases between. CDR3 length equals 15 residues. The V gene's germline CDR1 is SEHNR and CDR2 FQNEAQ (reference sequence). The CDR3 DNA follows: TGTGCCAGCACCCCACGCGTAGTTGGGACAACTGAAGCTTTCTTT. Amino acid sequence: CASTPRVVGTTEAFF.

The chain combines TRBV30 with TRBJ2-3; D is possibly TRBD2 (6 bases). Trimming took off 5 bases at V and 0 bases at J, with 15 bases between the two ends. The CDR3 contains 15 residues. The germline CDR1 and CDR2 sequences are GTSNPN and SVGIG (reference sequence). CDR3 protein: CAWGGTGPSTDTQYF. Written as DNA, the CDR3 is TGTGCCTGGGGGGGGACTGGTCCTAGCACAGATACGCAGTATTTT.

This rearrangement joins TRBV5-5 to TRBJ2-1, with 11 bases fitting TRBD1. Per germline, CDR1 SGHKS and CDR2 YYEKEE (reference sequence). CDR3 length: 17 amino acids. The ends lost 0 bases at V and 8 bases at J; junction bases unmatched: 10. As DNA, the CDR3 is TGTGCCAGCAGCTTGGAGCCCCCGGACAGGGGGCTGTATGAGCAGTTCTTC. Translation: CASSLEPPDRGLYEQFF.

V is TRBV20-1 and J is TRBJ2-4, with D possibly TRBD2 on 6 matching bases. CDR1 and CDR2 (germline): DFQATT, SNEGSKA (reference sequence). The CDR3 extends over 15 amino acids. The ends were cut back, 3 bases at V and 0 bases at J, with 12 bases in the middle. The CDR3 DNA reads TGCAGTGCTAGTGGGAGGACCCTAGCCAAAAACATTCAGTACTTC. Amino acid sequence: CSASGRTLAKNIQYF.